The clone carrying this T cell receptor beta chain was found a few times. Its antigen is unidentified. Trimming took off 5 bases at V and 0 bases at J, with 12 bases between the two ends. CDR1 LGHNA and CDR2 YNFKEQ come from the germline V gene. This CDR3 has 15 residues. The source of the sample is a study of post-analysis software for immune sequencing data. Study-wide background: In terms of disease course, relapsing-remitting, secondary progressive and progressive-relapsing multiple sclerosis were included. Study-level points and caveats: When compared against controls, multiple sclerosis patients showed significantly lower normalized Chao1 diversity. TRBV5-6, TRBV5-1 and TRBV20-1 were among a few TRBV segments more frequent in patients than controls. Strong co-clustering by F measure was evident for samples that had been prepared in the same batch.

Every TCR beta cDNA library bore unique molecular identifiers. Between about 0.95 and 11 million T cells gave rise to hundreds of thousands of cDNA molecules. TCRdb ran MiXCR on the PCR reads and lists one entry per CDR3 protein. The sample lists some 450,000 distinct CDR3 sequences; over 35% were seen once. This chain connects TRBV4-2 to TRBJ2-3; tentatively, D is TRBD2 (6 bases). This clonotype was obtained from a girl between 5 and 17 years old with multiple sclerosis. Input material: blood. The CDR3 sequence is CASSARLVSTDTQYF. The CDR3 DNA reads as TGTGCCAGCAGCGCTCGACTAGTTAGCACAGATACGCAGTATTTT.